The present T cell receptor (beta chain) was sequenced within a study of OX40 agonist ivuxolimab in advanced cancers. As for the study in general: Patients were dosed with the agonistic anti-OX40 (CD134) antibody ivuxolimab. Having had anti-PD-1, anti-PD-L1 or anti-CTLA-4 therapy before was allowed, and roughly 39% had some.

TCRdb's table, derived via immunoSEQ multiplex PCR, lists solely in-frame clones and lacks some. The data contain around 50,000 clones, more than 70% of them seen just once; the ten biggest clones take up 2% to 3%. With V trimmed by 7 bases and J by 1 base, 6 bases remained unmatched. This CDR3 spans 15 amino acids. The germline V gene encodes CDR1 MDHEN and CDR2 SYDVKM. The chain links TRBV28 to TRBJ2-3; TRBD2 aligns across 9 bases. The TCR comes from an adult with an advanced solid tumor such as melanoma, head and neck, liver or kidney cancer. The input for sequencing was CD4+ or CD8+ T cells sorted from blood, taken in a trial of the OX40 agonist ivuxolimab. The CDR3 reads CASTIAGEGTDTQYF. CDR3 bases: TGTGCCAGCACAATAGCGGGAGAGGGCACAGATACGCAGTATTTT.